This entry describes one TCR beta chain. This sample was taken from a study of T cells expressing NK-cell markers. TCRdb reworked the 5' RACE reads into one entry per CDR3 protein, no DNA. The sample shows about 140,000 distinct CDR3 sequences, and approximately 12% sits with its ten largest clones. This CDR3 region has 14 residues. The chain is built from TRBV12-3 or TRBV12-4 and TRBJ2-5. The source is a man aged 18 to 35 in good health. Sequencing was carried out using blood T cells: a sorted CD56 or NKG2C T cell subset, CD4+ or CD8+ T cells, or bulk PBMC T cells (not recorded which). CDR3 in amino acids: CASSLARGQETQYF.